The clone carrying this TCR beta chain occurred once. The antigen is not known. This record belongs to a study of T cell responses to AZD1222 COVID-19 vaccine. As for the study in general: Pooled together were second doses at about 4 or about 12 weeks.

TCRdb's copy holds only in-frame clones and misses some; the assay was immunoSEQ multiplex PCR. The data contain 140,000 to 150,000 clones, over 90% of them singletons. Study-level results: Only after the peak T cell response were repertoires sampled. Donors were mostly white British, more females; clonal diversity possibly underestimated. Baseline seropositives among AZD1222 recipients totaled only 5 or 6.

The CDR3 totals 13 residues. The V gene lost 5 bases and the J gene lost 11 bases, with 16 bases spanning the gap. The V gene's germline CDR1 is SGHAT and CDR2 FQNNGV. The chain has TRBV11-2 and TRBJ1-5; D unclear. This specimen was peripheral blood, taken on day 0 of AZD1222 vaccination. The sequence came from an adult in good health. The CDR3 protein is CASSPLAHRAQHF. The CDR3 DNA is TGTGCCAGCAGCCCCTTGGCCCACCGCGCCCAGCATTTT.